This TCR beta chain was sequenced during a study of shared clonotypes between healthy human individuals. Study results and caveats: The low donor count limited represented genetic and exposure-history diversity. Unshared clonotypes carried lower generation probabilities than those common to all four donors. Despite large depth, rarefaction showed incomplete sorted-subset sequencing.

Under the authors' procedure: As immunoSEQ supplied junction-only sequences (without quality scores), filtering differed. The method was immunoSEQ multiplex PCR; TCRdb's version includes in-frame clones alone and lacks a portion of them. That table supplies the V and J calls and clone size; D and trimming were determined from the DNA. The sample lists about 2 million clones, roughly 94% occurring once. A note on this clone: Its specificity is unknown.

Sequences were obtained from naive CD4+ T cells sorted from blood. Subset noted: CD45RA+ positively selected. This clonotype was sampled from a man between 18 and 35 years old in good health.

The CDR3 loop is CSVRRVNTEAFF. The CDR3 DNA follows: TGCAGCGTACGGCGTGTGAACACTGAAGCTTTCTTT. This sequence joins TRBV29-1 and TRBJ1-1; D is unresolved. The germline CDR1 and CDR2 sequences are SQVTM and ANQGSEA. V lost 6 bases and J lost 0, with 8 bases in between. This CDR3 has 12 residues.